This T cell receptor (beta chain) is from a study of identical twins. Note on this clonotype: Its antigen is still unknown.

A single record per CDR3 protein comes from TCRdb applying MiXCR to the 5' RACE reads. The sample carries 540,000 or so distinct CDR3 sequences, around 20% recorded once. General study results and limits: In cord blood, abundant beta clonotypes had fewer insertions; memory showed no trend. Zero-insertion results could be subject to partial confounding by invariant MAIT and iNKT cells. There was more out-of-frame TCR alpha sharing in monozygotic twins than models estimated.

The V and J ends lost 1 base and 3 bases respectively, with 18 bases between them. The CDR3 extends over 17 amino acids. Germline V gene sequence: CDR1 MGHRA, CDR2 YSYEKL. These records were also assigned to another study, of yellow fever vaccine responses in identical twins.

The specimen sequenced was CD4+ T cells sorted from blood. The source is a woman younger than 30 in good health. The rearrangement joins TRBV4-1 to TRBJ1-1, with D unresolved. CDR3 sequence: CASSQVARSRGDTEAFF. CDR3 bases: TGCGCCAGCAGCCAAGTTGCACGAAGTCGCGGGGACACTGAAGCTTTCTTT.